The 8 T cell receptor beta chains below were found in one sample sequenced in a study of T cell responses to AZD1222 COVID-19 vaccine. Assay used: immunoSEQ multiplex PCR; TCRdb lists only in-frame clones, some missing. The sample has 95,000 to 100,000 clones, more than 75% seen once. Source: peripheral blood, taken on day 0 of AZD1222 vaccination. Receptors originate from an adult in good health.

The sample holds one count of this clone. V usage is TRBV27 and J usage is TRBJ1-5, with D possibly being TRBD1 (6 bases). Trimming left V 3 bases short and J 3 bases short, with 12 bases between. Germline V gene lookup returns CDR1 MNHEY and CDR2 SMNVEV (reference sequence). The CDR3 extends over 15 amino acids. CDR3 sequence: CASSFRTELNQPQHF. In DNA, the CDR3 is TGTGCCAGCAGTTTTCGGACAGAACTCAATCAGCCCCAGCATTTT.

The chain couples TRBV27 to TRBJ2-7; TRBD1 aligns across 7 bases. Trimming cost V 6 bases and J 0 bases; bases outside gene matches: 14. The CDR3 runs to 17 residues. Germline assignment: CDR1 MNHEY and CDR2 SMNVEV (reference sequence). The CDR3 DNA is TGTGCCAGCAGCCATTCGGGGACAGCAGGACGCTCCTACGAGCAGTACTTC. Translation gives CASSHSGTAGRSYEQYF.

CDR3 coding DNA: TGTGCCAGCAGCCAAGATATAGCTGGCAACTATGGCTACACCTTC. Amino acids: CASSQDIAGNYGYTF. The chain links TRBV14 to TRBJ1-2; D is undetermined. CDR1 and CDR2 from the germline V gene are SGHDN and FVKESK. The CDR3 is 15 residues long. V gave up 0 bases and J gave up 2 bases, with 10 bases separating them.

V gene TRBV2 combines with J gene TRBJ2-1; 9 bases match TRBD2. The trim removed 6 bases at V and 3 bases at J, leaving 3 bases unmatched. The germline CDR1 and CDR2 sequences are SNHLY and FYNNEI. The CDR3 runs to 14 residues. CDR3 residues: CASSRLAVYNEQFF. The CDR3 DNA reads TGTGCCAGCAGCCGACTAGCGGTCTACAATGAGCAGTTCTTC.

The rearrangement links TRBV18 to TRBJ2-1; 10 positions match TRBD2. The CDR3 length is 15 residues. Germline values: CDR1 KGHSH, CDR2 LQKENI. The V gene end was trimmed by 6 bases and the J gene end by 5 bases; junction bases not matched to a gene: 7. The CDR3 region is CASSLSGRANNEQFF. CDR3 nucleotide sequence: TGTGCCAGCTCCCTGAGCGGGAGGGCCAACAATGAGCAGTTCTTC.

The chain is built from TRBV24-1 and TRBJ1-5; D is possibly TRBD1 (5 bases). The germline gives CDR1 KGHDR, CDR2 SFDVKD. The CDR3 covers 14 residues. Trimming pared 2 bases from V and 6 bases from J, leaving 10 bases between. CDR3 in DNA: TGTGCCACCAGTGATTCCCAGGGAACTCAGCCCCAGCATTTT. It yields the protein CATSDSQGTQPQHF.

This clone was detected once. The gene calls are TRBV19 and TRBJ1-2, with D hard to call. Germline V gene lookup returns CDR1 LNHDA and CDR2 SQIVND (reference sequence). V lost 2 bases and J 10 bases, leaving 20 bases between the germline ends. The CDR3 covers 15 residues. The CDR3 sequence is CASSITSGPLALYTF. As DNA, the CDR3 is TGTGCCAGTAGTATAACGAGTGGGCCACTGGCCCTCTACACCTTC.

This clone has only one observation. The CDR3 bases are TGTGCCAGCAGCTCCAATCCTCAGATGCAGGGCAGAGCCAAAAACATTCAGTACTTC. Protein product: CASSSNPQMQGRAKNIQYF. V is TRBV5-4 and J is TRBJ2-4; tentatively, D is TRBD1 (5 bases). Trimming took off 3 bases at V and 0 bases at J, with 22 bases between the two ends. CDR3 length: 19 amino acids. The germline CDR1 and CDR2 sequences are SGHNT and YYREEE (reference sequence).